The subject of this entry is one TCR beta chain. The antigen is undetermined. Using immunoSEQ multiplex PCR, the repertoire was profiled, and TCRdb retains in-frame clones only, with some absent. The sample gives approximately 46,000 clones, 65% to 90% of which show up once; over 15% is in the top ten. The data belong to a study of T cells in localized non-small cell lung cancer. Findings of the study overall: Analysis by sequencing included only one tumor region, so heterogeneity remains possible. Uninvolved adjacent lung showed peak T cell clonality, exceeding tumor. Of the top 100 tumor clones, median roughly 55 were in adjacent lung, about 26 among its top 100.

Material: peripheral blood mononuclear cells, obtained before any cancer treatment. The clonotype comes from a man between 40 and 75 years old with stage III lung adenocarcinoma.

This chain's CDR3 is CASSLEAGRLTQYF. DNA of the CDR3: TGTGCCAGCAGCTTAGAGGCAGGACGATTGACCCAGTACTTC. This sequence joins TRBV7-6 and TRBJ2-5, with D unresolved. V was shortened by 1 base and J by 7 bases, with 13 bases between the two germline ends. Germline assignment: CDR1 SGHVS and CDR2 FNYEAQ. The CDR3 spans 14 residues.